Described below is a single TCR beta chain sequence and its context. These data belong to a study of blood T cell repertoires in COVID-19. Study-level information: PBMCs, B-cell-depleted T cells, or T cells were the source of the cDNA or gDNA that made up the material.

Germline V gives CDR1 ENHRY, CDR2 SYGVKD. The CDR3 totals 14 residues. V lost 6 bases to trimming and J lost 4 bases; unmatched junction nucleotides: 4. Profiled with immunoSEQ multiplex PCR; TCRdb holds only in-frame clones, not every one. Here the sample spans under 110,000 clones, 70% to 90% being singletons. The chain is built from TRBV10-3 and TRBJ1-5, with 9 positions matching TRBD1. The sequenced sample was peripheral blood. The sequence derives from a woman in her thirties with acute or convalescent COVID-19. CDR3 amino acids: CAISPDRGNQPQHF. The CDR3 nucleotides are TGTGCCATCAGCCCGGACAGGGGAAATCAGCCCCAGCATTTT.